A selection of T cell receptor beta chains follows, all from one sample in a study of somatic mutations in cytotoxic T cells in rheumatoid arthritis. Profiling relied on immunoSEQ multiplex PCR, and the TCRdb table lists in-frame clones only, not all of them. In the table there are approximately 18,000 clones, under 80% of which are singletons. The source material was CD8+ T cells sorted from blood. The receptors here all came from a man in his 60s in good health. The CDR3 runs from the conserved cysteine through the conserved F or W. The order of the fields is CDR3 length, J gene, clone size, D gene, V gene, CDR3 protein, CDR3 DNA. D genes are given only for firm matches. A row's size may be missing; if present it is once, few, many or a size class.

len: 15; j_gene: TRBJ2-1; abundance: .; d_gene: .; v_gene: TRBV11-2; CDR3aa: CASSLEFSSYNEQFF; CDR3nt: TGTGCCAGCAGCTTAGAGTTCAGCTCCTACAATGAGCAGTTCTTC
len: 13; j_gene: TRBJ2-7; abundance: .; d_gene: TRBD2; v_gene: TRBV6-1; CDR3aa: CASRLAGGNEQYF; CDR3nt: TGTGCCAGCAGGCTAGCGGGAGGGAACGAGCAGTACTTC
len: 14; j_gene: TRBJ2-7; abundance: once; d_gene: .; v_gene: TRBV11-1; CDR3aa: CASSLGQGGYEQYF; CDR3nt: TGTGCCAGCAGCTTGGGCCAGGGTGGCTACGAGCAGTACTTC
len: 14; j_gene: TRBJ2-5; abundance: once; d_gene: TRBD2; v_gene: TRBV11-1; CDR3aa: CASSLRGDQETQYF; CDR3nt: TGTGCCAGCAGCTTACGGGGGGACCAAGAGACCCAGTACTTC
len: 15; j_gene: TRBJ1-3; abundance: .; d_gene: .; v_gene: TRBV4-3; CDR3aa: CASSQEYISGNTIYF; CDR3nt: TGCGCCAGCAGCCAAGAATATATCTCTGGAAACACCATATATTTT
len: 15; j_gene: TRBJ1-5; abundance: .; d_gene: .; v_gene: TRBV27; CDR3aa: CASSLFSGANQPRHF; CDR3nt: TGTGCCAGCAGTTTATTTTCAGGGGCGAATCAGCCCCGGCATTTT
len: 14; j_gene: TRBJ2-2; abundance: .; d_gene: TRBD1; v_gene: TRBV29-1; CDR3aa: CSVGGGKGTGELFF; CDR3nt: TGCAGCGTTGGAGGGGGCAAGGGCACCGGGGAGCTGTTTTTT
len: 15; j_gene: TRBJ2-3; abundance: .; d_gene: TRBD2; v_gene: TRBV7-9; CDR3aa: CASSLLGGGSDTQYF; CDR3nt: TGTGCCAGCAGCTTACTCGGGGGGGGGTCAGATACGCAGTATTTT
len: 15; j_gene: TRBJ2-5; abundance: .; d_gene: .; v_gene: TRBV6-5; CDR3aa: CASSYSPGYQETQYF; CDR3nt: TGTGCCAGCAGTTACTCGCCAGGTTACCAAGAGACCCAGTACTTC
len: 15; j_gene: TRBJ1-1; abundance: .; d_gene: TRBD1; v_gene: TRBV19; CDR3aa: CASSPGTGGDTEAFF; CDR3nt: TGTGCCAGTAGCCCCGGGACAGGGGGTGACACTGAAGCTTTCTTT
len: 10; j_gene: TRBJ2-7; abundance: .; d_gene: .; v_gene: TRBV20-1; CDR3aa: CSAKFDEQYF; CDR3nt: TGCAGTGCTAAATTCGACGAGCAGTACTTC
len: 14; j_gene: TRBJ2-7; abundance: .; d_gene: TRBD2; v_gene: TRBV5-6; CDR3aa: CASSLGLAGVRVYF; CDR3nt: TGTGCCAGCAGCTTGGGACTAGCGGGGGTACGGGTGTACTTC
len: 13; j_gene: TRBJ2-7; abundance: .; d_gene: TRBD1; v_gene: TRBV11-2; CDR3aa: CASSRDSSYEQYF; CDR3nt: TGTGCCAGCAGCCGGGACAGCTCCTACGAGCAGTACTTC
len: 14; j_gene: TRBJ1-5; abundance: .; d_gene: .; v_gene: TRBV5-8; CDR3aa: CASSLQGSNQPQHF; CDR3nt: TGTGCCAGCAGCTTGCAGGGTAGCAATCAGCCCCAGCATTTT
len: 15; j_gene: TRBJ1-3; abundance: .; d_gene: .; v_gene: TRBV4-1; CDR3aa: CASSPLGASGNTIYF; CDR3nt: TGCGCCAGCAGCCCCCTCGGAGCGTCTGGAAACACCATATATTTT
len: 15; j_gene: TRBJ1-2; abundance: .; d_gene: .; v_gene: TRBV4-1; CDR3aa: CASSQPAGTKISYTF; CDR3nt: TGCGCCAGCAGCCAACCCGCCGGGACAAAGATTAGCTACACCTTC
len: 16; j_gene: TRBJ2-1; abundance: .; d_gene: TRBD2; v_gene: TRBV11-2; CDR3aa: CASSPSGLRSYNEQFF; CDR3nt: TGTGCCAGCAGCCCTAGCGGACTACGTTCCTACAATGAGCAGTTCTTC
len: 18; j_gene: TRBJ1-5; abundance: .; d_gene: .; v_gene: TRBV27; CDR3aa: CASSSSGPNSYSNQPQHF; CDR3nt: TGTGCCAGCAGTTCGTCAGGGCCCAATAGTTATAGCAATCAGCCCCAGCATTTT
len: 15; j_gene: TRBJ2-2; abundance: .; d_gene: TRBD1; v_gene: TRBV2; CDR3aa: CASSDRGPGTGELFF; CDR3nt: TGTGCCAGCAGTGACAGGGGGCCGGGCACCGGGGAGCTGTTTTTT
len: 16; j_gene: TRBJ2-7; abundance: once; d_gene: .; v_gene: TRBV11-2; CDR3aa: CASSLGLAGRSYEQYF; CDR3nt: TGTGCCAGCAGCTTAGGTCTGGCAGGTCGCTCCTACGAGCAGTACTTC
len: 16; j_gene: TRBJ2-1; abundance: .; d_gene: .; v_gene: TRBV9; CDR3aa: CASSEKGPFSYNEQFF; CDR3nt: TGTGCCAGCAGCGAAAAGGGGCCATTCTCCTACAATGAGCAGTTCTTC
len: 16; j_gene: TRBJ2-2; abundance: few; d_gene: TRBD2; v_gene: TRBV19; CDR3aa: CASSPATSEGRGELFF; CDR3nt: TGTGCCAGTAGTCCCGCTACTAGCGAGGGTCGTGGGGAGCTGTTTTTT
len: 14; j_gene: TRBJ2-3; abundance: once; d_gene: .; v_gene: TRBV10-2; CDR3aa: CASSGGVSTDTQYF; CDR3nt: TGCGCCAGCAGTGGGGGGGTTAGCACAGATACGCAGTATTTT
len: 16; j_gene: TRBJ2-7; abundance: .; d_gene: TRBD2; v_gene: TRBV7-2; CDR3aa: CASSSTGLARSYEQYF; CDR3nt: TGTGCCAGCAGCTCGACTGGACTAGCGCGCTCCTACGAGCAGTACTTC
len: 15; j_gene: TRBJ1-1; abundance: .; d_gene: .; v_gene: TRBV5-1; CDR3aa: CASSLVWGTNTEAFF; CDR3nt: TGCGCCAGCAGCTTGGTATGGGGGACTAACACTGAAGCTTTCTTT
len: 17; j_gene: TRBJ2-1; abundance: .; d_gene: TRBD2; v_gene: TRBV7-7; CDR3aa: CASSSGTSGRRVYEQFF; CDR3nt: TGTGCTAGCAGTAGCGGGACTAGCGGGAGGAGGGTTTATGAGCAGTTCTTC
len: 15; j_gene: TRBJ2-5; abundance: .; d_gene: TRBD2; v_gene: TRBV9; CDR3aa: CASSPQASGGETQYF; CDR3nt: TGTGCCAGCAGCCCCCAGGCGAGCGGGGGAGAGACCCAGTACTTC
len: 13; j_gene: TRBJ1-1; abundance: .; d_gene: .; v_gene: TRBV2; CDR3aa: CASSEATAMEAFF; CDR3nt: TGTGCCAGCAGTGAGGCGACAGCCATGGAAGCTTTCTTT
len: 17; j_gene: TRBJ2-2; abundance: .; d_gene: .; v_gene: TRBV11-2; CDR3aa: CASSLVQGPANTGELFF; CDR3nt: TGTGCCAGCAGCTTAGTGCAGGGGCCAGCGAACACCGGGGAGCTGTTTTTT